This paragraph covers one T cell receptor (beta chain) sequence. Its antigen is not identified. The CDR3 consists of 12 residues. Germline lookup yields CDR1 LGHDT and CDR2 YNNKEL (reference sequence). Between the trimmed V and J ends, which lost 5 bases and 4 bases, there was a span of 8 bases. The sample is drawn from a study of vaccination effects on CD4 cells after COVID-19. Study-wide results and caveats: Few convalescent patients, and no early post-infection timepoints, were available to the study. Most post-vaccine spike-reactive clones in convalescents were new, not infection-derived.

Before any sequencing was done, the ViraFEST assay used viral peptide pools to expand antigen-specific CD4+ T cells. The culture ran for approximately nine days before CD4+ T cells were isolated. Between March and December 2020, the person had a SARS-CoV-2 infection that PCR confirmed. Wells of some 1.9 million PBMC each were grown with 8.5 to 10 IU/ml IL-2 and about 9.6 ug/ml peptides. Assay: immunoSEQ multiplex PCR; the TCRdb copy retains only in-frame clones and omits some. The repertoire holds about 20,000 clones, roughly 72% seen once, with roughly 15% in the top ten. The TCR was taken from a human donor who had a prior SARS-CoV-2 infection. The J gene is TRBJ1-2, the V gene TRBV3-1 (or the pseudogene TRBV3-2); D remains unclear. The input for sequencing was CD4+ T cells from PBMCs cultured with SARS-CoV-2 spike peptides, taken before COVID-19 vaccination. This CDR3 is CASSIGFYGYTF. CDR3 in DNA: TGTGCCAGCAGCATCGGATTCTATGGCTACACCTTC.